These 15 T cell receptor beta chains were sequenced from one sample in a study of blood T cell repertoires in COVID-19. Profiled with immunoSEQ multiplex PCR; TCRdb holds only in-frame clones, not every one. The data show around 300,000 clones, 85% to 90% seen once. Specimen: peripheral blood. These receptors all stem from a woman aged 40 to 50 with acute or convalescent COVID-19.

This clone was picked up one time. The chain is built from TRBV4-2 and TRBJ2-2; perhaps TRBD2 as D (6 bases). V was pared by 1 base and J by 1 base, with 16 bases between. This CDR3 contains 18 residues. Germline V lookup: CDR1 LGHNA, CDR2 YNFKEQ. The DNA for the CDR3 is TGTGCCAGCAGCCAAGGAGTTTGGGACTCGGAGAACACCGGGGAGCTGTTTTTT. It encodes CASSQGVWDSENTGELFF.

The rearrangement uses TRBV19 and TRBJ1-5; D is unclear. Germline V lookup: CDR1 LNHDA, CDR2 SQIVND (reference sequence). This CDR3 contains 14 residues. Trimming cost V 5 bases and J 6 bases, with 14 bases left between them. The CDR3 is CASSALRISQPQHF. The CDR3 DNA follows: TGTGCCAGTAGTGCCCTCAGGATCAGTCAGCCCCAGCATTTT.

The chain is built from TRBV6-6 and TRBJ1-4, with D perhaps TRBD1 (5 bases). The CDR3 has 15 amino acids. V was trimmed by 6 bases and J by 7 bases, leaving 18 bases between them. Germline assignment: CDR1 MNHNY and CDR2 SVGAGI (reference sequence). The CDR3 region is CASSQQRGGAEKLFF. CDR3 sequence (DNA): TGTGCCAGCAGCCAGCAGCGGGGGGGTGCTGAAAAACTGTTTTTT.

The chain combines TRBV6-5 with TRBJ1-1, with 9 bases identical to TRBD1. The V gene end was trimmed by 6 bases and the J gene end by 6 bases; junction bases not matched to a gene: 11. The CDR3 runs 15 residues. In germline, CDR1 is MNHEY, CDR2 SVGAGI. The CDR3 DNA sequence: TGTGCCAGCAGCCTCTTGACAGGGGGAAGTTCTGAAGCTTTCTTT. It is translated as CASSLLTGGSSEAFF.

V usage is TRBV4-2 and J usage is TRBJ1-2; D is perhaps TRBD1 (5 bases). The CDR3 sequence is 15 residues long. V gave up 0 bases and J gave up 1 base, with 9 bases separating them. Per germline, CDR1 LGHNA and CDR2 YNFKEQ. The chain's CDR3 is CASSQDGGGNYGYTF. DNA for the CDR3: TGTGCCAGCAGCCAAGATGGGGGGGGTAACTATGGCTACACCTTC.

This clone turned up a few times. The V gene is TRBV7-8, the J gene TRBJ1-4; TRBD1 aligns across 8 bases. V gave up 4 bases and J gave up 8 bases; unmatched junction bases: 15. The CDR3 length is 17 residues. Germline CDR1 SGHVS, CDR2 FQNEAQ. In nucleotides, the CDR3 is TGTGCCAGCAGCTCCCGACAGGGGAGGGGTTTTTTGGAAAAACTGTTTTTT. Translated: CASSSRQGRGFLEKLFF.

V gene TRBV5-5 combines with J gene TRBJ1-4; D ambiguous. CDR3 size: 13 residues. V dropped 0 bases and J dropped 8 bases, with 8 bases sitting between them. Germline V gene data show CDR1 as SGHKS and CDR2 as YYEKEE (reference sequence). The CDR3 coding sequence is TGTGCCAGCAGCTTGGGGTTCAGGGAAAAACTGTTTTTT. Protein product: CASSLGFREKLFF. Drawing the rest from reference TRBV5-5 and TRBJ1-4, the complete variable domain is DAGVTQSPTHLIKTRGQQVTLRCSPISGHKSVSWYQQVLGQGPQFIFQYYEKEERGRGNFPDRFSARQFPNYSSELNVNALLLGDSALYLCASSLGFREKLFFGSGTQLSVL.

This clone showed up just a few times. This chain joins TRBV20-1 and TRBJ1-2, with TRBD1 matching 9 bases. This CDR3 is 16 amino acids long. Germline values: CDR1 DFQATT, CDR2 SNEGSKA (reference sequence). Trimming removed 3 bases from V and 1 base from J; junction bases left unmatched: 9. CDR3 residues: CSASPGTGTLNYGYTF. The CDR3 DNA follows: TGCAGTGCTAGTCCCGGGACAGGGACCCTTAACTATGGCTACACCTTC.

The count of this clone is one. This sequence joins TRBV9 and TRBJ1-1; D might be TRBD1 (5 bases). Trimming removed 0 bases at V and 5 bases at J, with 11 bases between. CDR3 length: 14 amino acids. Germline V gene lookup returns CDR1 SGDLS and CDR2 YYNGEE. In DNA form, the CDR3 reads TGTGCCAGCAGCGTAGGCAGGGTCGGGACTGAAGCTTTCTTT. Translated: CASSVGRVGTEAFF.

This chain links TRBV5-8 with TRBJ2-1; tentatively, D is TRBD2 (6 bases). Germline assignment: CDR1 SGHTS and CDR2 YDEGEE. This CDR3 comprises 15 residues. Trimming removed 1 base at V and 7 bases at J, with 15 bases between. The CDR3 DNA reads TGTGCCAGCAGCTTGTACGTTGCAGGGAGGAATGAGCAGTTCTTC. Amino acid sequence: CASSLYVAGRNEQFF.

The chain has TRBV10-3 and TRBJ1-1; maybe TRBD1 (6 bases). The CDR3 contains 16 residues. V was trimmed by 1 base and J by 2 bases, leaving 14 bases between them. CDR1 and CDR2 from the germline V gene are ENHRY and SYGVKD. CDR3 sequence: CAISEWGGGSNTEAFF. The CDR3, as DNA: TGTGCCATCAGTGAGTGGGGGGGCGGGAGTAACACTGAAGCTTTCTTT.

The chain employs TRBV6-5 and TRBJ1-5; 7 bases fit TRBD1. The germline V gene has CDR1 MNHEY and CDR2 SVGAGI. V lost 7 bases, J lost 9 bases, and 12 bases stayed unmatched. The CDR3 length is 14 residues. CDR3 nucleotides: TGTGCCAGCACTAAAAGGGGACAGCCCGGGCCCCAGCATTTT. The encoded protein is CASTKRGQPGPQHF.

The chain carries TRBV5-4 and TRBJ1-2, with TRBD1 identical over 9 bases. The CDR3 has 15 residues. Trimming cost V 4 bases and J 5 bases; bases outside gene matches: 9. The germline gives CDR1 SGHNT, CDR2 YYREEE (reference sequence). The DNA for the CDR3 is TGTGCCAGCAGCACTGACAGGGGGTACGTTTATGGCTACACCTTC. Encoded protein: CASSTDRGYVYGYTF.

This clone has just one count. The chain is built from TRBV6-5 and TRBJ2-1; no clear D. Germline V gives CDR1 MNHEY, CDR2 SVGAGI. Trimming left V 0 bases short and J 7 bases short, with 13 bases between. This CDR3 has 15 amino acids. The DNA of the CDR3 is TGTGCCAGCAGTTACTCGATAGAGGTATCGAATGAGCAGTTCTTC. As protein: CASSYSIEVSNEQFF.

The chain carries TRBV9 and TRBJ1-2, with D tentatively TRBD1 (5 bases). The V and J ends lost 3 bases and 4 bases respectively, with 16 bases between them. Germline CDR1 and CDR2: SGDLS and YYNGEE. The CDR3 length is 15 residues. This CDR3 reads CASSASRGGGYGYTF. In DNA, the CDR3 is TGTGCCAGCAGCGCCTCCCGGGGGGGAGGCTATGGCTACACCTTC. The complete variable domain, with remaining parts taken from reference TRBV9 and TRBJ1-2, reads DSGVTQTPKHLITATGQRVTLRCSPRSGDLSVYWYQQSLDQGLQFLIQYYNGEERAKGNILERFSAQQFPDLHSELNLSSLELGDSALYFCASSASRGGGYGYTFGSGTRLTVV.